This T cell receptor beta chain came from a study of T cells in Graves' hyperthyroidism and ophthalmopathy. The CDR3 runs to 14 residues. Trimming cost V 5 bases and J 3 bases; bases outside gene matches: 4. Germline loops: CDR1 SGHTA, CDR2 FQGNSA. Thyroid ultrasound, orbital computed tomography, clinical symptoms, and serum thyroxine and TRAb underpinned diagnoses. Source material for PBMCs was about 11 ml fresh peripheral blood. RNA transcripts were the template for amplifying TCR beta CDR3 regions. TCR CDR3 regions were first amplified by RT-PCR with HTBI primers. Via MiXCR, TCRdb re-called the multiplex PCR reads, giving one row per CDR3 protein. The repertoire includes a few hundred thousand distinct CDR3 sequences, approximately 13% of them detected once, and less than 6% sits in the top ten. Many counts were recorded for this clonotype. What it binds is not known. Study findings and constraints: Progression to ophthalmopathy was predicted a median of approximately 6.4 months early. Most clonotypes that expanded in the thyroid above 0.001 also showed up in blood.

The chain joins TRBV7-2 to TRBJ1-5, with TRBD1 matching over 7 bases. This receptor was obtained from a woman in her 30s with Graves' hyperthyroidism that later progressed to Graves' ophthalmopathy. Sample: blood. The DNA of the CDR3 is TGTGCCAGCAGCCAAGGACAGGTCAATCAGCCCCAGCATTTT. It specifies CASSQGQVNQPQHF. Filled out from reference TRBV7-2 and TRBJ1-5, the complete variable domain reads GAGVSQSPSNKVTEKGKDVELRCDPISGHTALYWYRQSLGQGLEFLIYFQGNSAPDKSGLPSDRFSAERTGGSVSTLTIQRTQQEDSAVYLCASSQGQVNQPQHFGDGTRLSIL.